This record concerns one T cell receptor beta chain sequence. This entry comes from a study of blood T cell repertoires in COVID-19. Original processing notes: Nucleated cell number was recorded as an estimate derived from reference gene primer amplification. Sequenced by immunoSEQ multiplex PCR; TCRdb stores in-frame clones only, minus some. The V and J calls and the clone size are those of that table, but D and trimming were determined from the DNA. This table has under 450,000 clones, 81% appearing once. The sequence came from a human donor with acute or convalescent COVID-19. The donor label of this sample is uncertain. Sequences were obtained from peripheral blood.

CDR3 sequence reads: CATRPGQGVPGDTIYF. The DNA of the CDR3 is TGCGCCACCCGACCGGGACAGGGGGTTCCCGGGGACACCATATATTTT. The chain links TRBV10-2 to TRBJ1-3, with 11 bases that match TRBD1. Germline-derived CDR1 and CDR2 are WSHSY and SAAADI. This CDR3 has 16 residues. Trimming removed 10 bases from V and 8 bases from J; junction bases left unmatched: 16.